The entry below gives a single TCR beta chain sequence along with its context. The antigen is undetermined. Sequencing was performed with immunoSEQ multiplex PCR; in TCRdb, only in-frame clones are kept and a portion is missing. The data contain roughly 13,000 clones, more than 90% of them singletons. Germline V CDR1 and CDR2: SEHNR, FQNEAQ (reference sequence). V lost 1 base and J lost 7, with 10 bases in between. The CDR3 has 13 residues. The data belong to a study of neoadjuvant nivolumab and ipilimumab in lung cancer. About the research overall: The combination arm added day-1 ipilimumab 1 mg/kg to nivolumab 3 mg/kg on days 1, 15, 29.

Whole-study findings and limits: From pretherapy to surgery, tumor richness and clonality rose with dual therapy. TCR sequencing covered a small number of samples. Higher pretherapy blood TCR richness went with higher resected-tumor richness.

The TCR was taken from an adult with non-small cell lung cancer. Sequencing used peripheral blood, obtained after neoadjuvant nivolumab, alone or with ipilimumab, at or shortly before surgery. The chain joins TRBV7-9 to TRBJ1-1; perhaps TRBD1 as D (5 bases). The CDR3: CASSLGRDGEAFF. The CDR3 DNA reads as TGTGCCAGCAGCTTAGGCAGGGACGGTGAAGCTTTCTTT.